This T cell receptor beta chain was documented in a study of monozygotic twins with inflammatory bowel disease. From the 5' RACE reads, TCRdb lists one entry per CDR3 protein and no DNA. This repertoire includes a few hundred thousand distinct CDR3 sequences. The sequence was obtained from a human donor with ulcerative colitis or Crohn's disease, or a healthy co-twin of an affected twin (not recorded which). Material: blood.

The CDR3 loop is CASSQVGGGLATDTQYF. The chain links TRBV4-1 to TRBJ2-3; TCRdb designates TRBD1, a call that cannot be tested without DNA. CDR1 is MGHRA and CDR2 is YSYEKL in the germline V gene. The CDR3 covers 17 residues.